This TCR beta chain originates from a study of vaccination and CD4 T cells after COVID-19. Germline CDR1 and CDR2: SGHVS and FNYEAQ. This CDR3 region has 15 residues. The V segment lost 5 bases and the J segment 1 base; nucleotides outside the gene matches: 4. Treatment: roughly ten-day PBMC culture with coronavirus spike peptide pools or control peptides (ViraFEST assay). The study sequenced cultured CD4+ T cell DNA using the Oncomine TCR Beta short-read assay. Each CDR3 protein is one row after TCRdb ran MiXCR on the PCR reads. The table lists 3,500 to 5,000 distinct CDR3 sequences, about 71% of them singletons. A word on this clonotype: Its target is unknown.

The sample consisted of CD4+ T cells from blood, cultured in vitro. The chain carries TRBV7-6 and TRBJ1-1; 10 nucleotides agree with TRBD1. This TCR was recovered from a human donor who had recovered from COVID-19. The CDR3 sequence: CASSRRDRGNTEAFF. The CDR3 nucleotides are TGTGCCAGCAGCCGGAGGGACAGGGGGAACACTGAAGCTTTCTTT.